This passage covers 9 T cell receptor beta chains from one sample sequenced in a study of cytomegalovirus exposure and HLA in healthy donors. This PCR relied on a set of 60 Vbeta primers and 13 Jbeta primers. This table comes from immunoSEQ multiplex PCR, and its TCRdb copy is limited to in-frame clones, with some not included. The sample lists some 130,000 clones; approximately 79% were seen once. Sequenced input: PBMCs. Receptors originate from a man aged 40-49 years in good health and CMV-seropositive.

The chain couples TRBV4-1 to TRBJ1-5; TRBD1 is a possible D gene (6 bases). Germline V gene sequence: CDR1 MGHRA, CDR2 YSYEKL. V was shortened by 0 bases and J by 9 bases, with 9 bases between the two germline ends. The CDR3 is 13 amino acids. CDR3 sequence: CASSQDQGPPQHF. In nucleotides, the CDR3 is TGCGCCAGCAGCCAAGACCAGGGGCCGCCCCAGCATTTT.

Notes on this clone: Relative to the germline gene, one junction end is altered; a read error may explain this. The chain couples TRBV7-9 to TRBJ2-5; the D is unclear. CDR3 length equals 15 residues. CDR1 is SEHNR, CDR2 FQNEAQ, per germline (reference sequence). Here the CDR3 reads CSSSLSGFQQETQYF. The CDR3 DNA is TGTTCCAGCAGCTTATCAGGCTTCCAACAAGAGACCCAGTACTTC.

CDR3 nucleotide sequence: TGCGCCAGCAGCTTGGCGCAGGTTAATTCACCCCTCCACTTT. Residues: CASSLAQVNSPLHF. The rearrangement joins TRBV5-1 to TRBJ1-6; D is undetermined. Germline V gene sequence: CDR1 SGHRS, CDR2 YFSETQ. The CDR3 extends over 14 amino acids. Trimming left V 0 bases short and J 6 bases short, with 7 bases between.

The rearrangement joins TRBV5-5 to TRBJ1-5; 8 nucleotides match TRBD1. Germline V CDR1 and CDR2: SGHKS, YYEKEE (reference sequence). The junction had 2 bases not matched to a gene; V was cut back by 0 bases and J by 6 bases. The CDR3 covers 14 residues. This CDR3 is CASSLGQGSQPQHF. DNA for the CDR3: TGTGCCAGCAGCTTGGGACAGGGGAGTCAGCCCCAGCATTTT. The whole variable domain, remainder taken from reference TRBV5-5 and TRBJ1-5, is DAGVTQSPTHLIKTRGQQVTLRCSPISGHKSVSWYQQVLGQGPQFIFQYYEKEERGRGNFPDRFSARQFPNYSSELNVNALLLGDSALYLCASSLGQGSQPQHFGDGTRLSIL.

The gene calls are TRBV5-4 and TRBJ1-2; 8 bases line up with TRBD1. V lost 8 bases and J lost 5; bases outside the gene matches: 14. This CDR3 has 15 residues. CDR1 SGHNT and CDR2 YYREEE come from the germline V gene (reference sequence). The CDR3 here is CASTTGGGLEYGYTF. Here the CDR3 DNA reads TGTGCCAGTACTACAGGGGGAGGCCTAGAATATGGCTACACCTTC.

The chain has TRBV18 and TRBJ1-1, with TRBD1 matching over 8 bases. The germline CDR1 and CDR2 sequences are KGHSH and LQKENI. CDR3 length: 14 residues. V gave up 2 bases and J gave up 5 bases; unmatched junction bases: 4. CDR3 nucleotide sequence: TGTGCCAGCTCACCAGACAGGGGAAAAACTGAAGCTTTCTTT. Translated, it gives CASSPDRGKTEAFF.

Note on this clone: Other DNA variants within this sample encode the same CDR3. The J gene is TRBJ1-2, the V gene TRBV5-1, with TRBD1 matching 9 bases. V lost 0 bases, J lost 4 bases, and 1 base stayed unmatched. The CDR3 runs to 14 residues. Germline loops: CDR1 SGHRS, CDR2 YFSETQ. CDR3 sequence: CASSLGQGGYGYTF. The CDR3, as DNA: TGCGCCAGCAGCTTGGGACAGGGGGGCTATGGCTACACCTTC.

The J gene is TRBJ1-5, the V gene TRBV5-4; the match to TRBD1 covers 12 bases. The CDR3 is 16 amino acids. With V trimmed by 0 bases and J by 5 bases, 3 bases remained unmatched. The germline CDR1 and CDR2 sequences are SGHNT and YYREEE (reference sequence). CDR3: CASSLGGQGAYQPQHF. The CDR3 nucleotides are TGTGCCAGCAGCTTGGGGGGACAGGGGGCCTATCAGCCCCAGCATTTT.

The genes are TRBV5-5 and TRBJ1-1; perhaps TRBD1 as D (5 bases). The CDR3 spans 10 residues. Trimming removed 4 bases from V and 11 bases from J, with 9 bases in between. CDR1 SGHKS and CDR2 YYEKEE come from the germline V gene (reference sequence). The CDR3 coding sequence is TGTGCCAGCAGCGGGGGGAGGGCTTTCTTT. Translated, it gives CASSGGRAFF.